What follows are 26 T cell receptor beta chains derived from one specimen sequenced in a study of cytomegalovirus exposure and HLA in healthy donors. The PCR was carried out with 60 Vbeta primers and 13 Jbeta primers. Repertoires were generated with immunoSEQ multiplex PCR, while TCRdb's copy carries only in-frame clones and drops some. The table lists 150,000 to 200,000 clones, roughly 83% of them singletons. The specimen sequenced was PBMCs. These receptor sequences come from a woman between 18 and 29 years old in good health and CMV-seronegative.

The rearrangement uses TRBV28 and TRBJ2-2; tentative D call: TRBD1 (6 bases). The CDR3 has 17 residues. Trimming shortened V by 3 bases and J by 2 bases, and 16 bases separated the two germline ends. Per germline, CDR1 MDHEN and CDR2 SYDVKM. As DNA, the CDR3 is TGTGCCAGCAGTTTCCCCGGGGTAGGGGGAAACACCGGGGAGCTGTTTTTT. Translating it yields CASSFPGVGGNTGELFF.

The chain links TRBV7-9 to TRBJ1-2; D is unclear. CDR1 is SEHNR and CDR2 is FQNEAQ in the germline V gene (reference sequence). Trimming pared 3 bases from V and 0 bases from J, leaving 2 bases between. This CDR3 has 12 amino acids. The CDR3 bases are TGTGCCAGCAGCTTTACTAACTATGGCTACACCTTC. This translates into CASSFTNYGYTF.

This clone appeared a single time. The gene calls are TRBV10-3 and TRBJ2-3, with 11 positions matching TRBD2. There are 15 residues in the CDR3. J lost 0 bases, V lost 6 bases, and 2 bases had no gene match. Germline lookup yields CDR1 ENHRY and CDR2 SYGVKD. CDR3 amino acids: CAIRLAGGSTDTQYF. The CDR3 nucleotides are TGTGCCATCAGGCTAGCGGGGGGTAGCACAGATACGCAGTATTTT.

The chain employs TRBV7-9 and TRBJ1-2; D is undetermined. CDR1 SEHNR and CDR2 FQNEAQ come from the germline V gene (reference sequence). The length of the CDR3 is 13 residues. V lost 1 base and J 8 bases, leaving 11 bases between the germline ends. The CDR3 DNA reads TGTGCCAGCAGCTTAGGCGACGCGGAAGGCTACACCTTC. This sequence encodes CASSLGDAEGYTF.

The CDR3 loop reads CASSQNRQPSNQPQHF. CDR3 DNA sequence: TGTGCCAGCAGCCAGAATCGACAGCCTAGCAATCAGCCCCAGCATTTT. The chain couples TRBV4-2 to TRBJ1-5, with a weak D call TRBD1 (5 bases). Per the germline V gene, CDR1 is LGHNA and CDR2 is YNFKEQ. The CDR3 covers 16 residues. V shed 3 bases and J shed 0 bases, with 12 bases lying between them.

The CDR3 spells CASSVGTGRYEQYF. The CDR3 nucleotides read TGTGCCAGCAGCGTAGGGACAGGGAGGTACGAGCAGTACTTC. The chain joins TRBV9 to TRBJ2-7, with 8 bases fitting TRBD1. Per the germline V gene, CDR1 is SGDLS and CDR2 is YYNGEE. This CDR3 region has 14 residues. With V trimmed by 0 bases and J by 4 bases, 3 bases remained unmatched.

This clone was counted a single time. This chain uses TRBV5-5 with TRBJ1-5; TRBD1 matches at 10 bases. The V segment lost 4 bases and the J segment 2 bases; nucleotides outside the gene matches: 6. The CDR3 spans 16 residues. CDR1 is SGHKS and CDR2 is YYEKEE in the germline V gene (reference sequence). The CDR3 DNA follows: TGTGCCAGCAGCATTGCCGGGACAGGGGGCAATCAGCCCCAGCATTTT. Its protein is CASSIAGTGGNQPQHF. Supplemented by reference TRBV5-5 and TRBJ1-5, the full variable domain reads DAGVTQSPTHLIKTRGQQVTLRCSPISGHKSVSWYQQVLGQGPQFIFQYYEKEERGRGNFPDRFSARQFPNYSSELNVNALLLGDSALYLCASSIAGTGGNQPQHFGDGTRLSIL.

This rearrangement joins TRBV18 to TRBJ1-3; D uncertain. CDR1 is KGHSH, CDR2 LQKENI, per germline. The CDR3 has 17 residues. Deletions cut 3 bases from V and 0 bases from J, with 15 bases between. CDR3 nucleotide sequence: TGTGCCAGCTCACCGTTTCCTGATCGCGACTCTGGAAACACCATATATTTT. It specifies CASSPFPDRDSGNTIYF.

The rearrangement joins TRBV27 to TRBJ2-7; the D gene is possibly TRBD2 (6 bases). The CDR3 totals 14 residues. Looked up from germline, CDR1 is MNHEY and CDR2 is SMNVEV (reference sequence). The V gene lost 8 bases and the J gene lost 1 base, with 15 bases spanning the gap. CDR3 protein: CASAAGRESYEQYF. CDR3 nucleotides: TGTGCCAGCGCGGCAGGGCGGGAATCCTACGAGCAGTACTTC.

As for this clone: A junction end diverges from the germline sequence, so it may reflect a read error. The chain is built from TRBV19 and TRBJ2-6, with TRBD1 identical over 11 bases. The CDR3 is 18 residues long. Germline CDR1 reads LNHDA; CDR2 reads SQIVND (reference sequence). CDR3 loop: CASSPGQGAISGANGLTF. The CDR3 DNA sequence: TGTGCCAGCAGTCCTGGACAGGGGGCGATCTCTGGGGCCAACGGCCTGACTTTC.

V and J are TRBV11-2 and TRBJ1-6; maybe TRBD1 (5 bases). Germline V gives CDR1 SGHAT, CDR2 FQNNGV. The CDR3 extends over 14 amino acids. V gave up 1 base and J gave up 7 bases, with 8 bases separating them. CDR3 residues: CASSLGGENSPLHF. DNA of the CDR3: TGTGCCAGCAGCTTAGGGGGGGAAAATTCACCCCTCCACTTT.

This chain uses TRBV28 with TRBJ1-4, with D maybe TRBD1 (6 bases). V was pared by 6 bases and J by 8 bases, with 13 bases between. From germline, CDR1 is MDHEN and CDR2 SYDVKM. CDR3 length equals 13 residues. CDR3 sequence: CASSRQGREKLFF. The CDR3 bases are TGTGCCAGCAGCCGCCAGGGGAGAGAAAAACTGTTTTTT. Full variable domain (missing parts from reference TRBV28 and TRBJ1-4): DVKVTQSSRYLVKRTGEKVFLECVQDMDHENMFWYRQDPGLGLRLIYFSYDVKMKEKGDIPEGYSVSREKKERFSLILESASTNQTSMYLCASSRQGREKLFFGSGTQLSVL.

The chain joins TRBV19 to TRBJ2-7; possible D gene TRBD1, 6 bases. CDR1 is LNHDA, CDR2 SQIVND, per germline (reference sequence). V lost 5 bases and J 6 bases, leaving 17 bases between the germline ends. The length of the CDR3 is 14 residues. The CDR3 here is CASSLQGRRGEQYF. The CDR3 DNA sequence: TGTGCCAGTAGTCTGCAGGGTCGCAGGGGCGAGCAGTACTTC. Full variable domain (missing parts from reference TRBV19 and TRBJ2-7): DGGITQSPKYLFRKEGQNVTLSCEQNLNHDAMYWYRQDPGQGLRLIYYSQIVNDFQKGDIAEGYSVSREKKESFPLTVTSAQKNPTAFYLCASSLQGRRGEQYFGPGTRLTVT.

The gene calls are TRBV6-5 and TRBJ2-2; tentatively, D is TRBD1 (5 bases). CDR1 is MNHEY, CDR2 SVGAGI, per germline. This CDR3 region has 15 residues. Trimming took off 6 bases at V and 1 base at J, with 12 bases between the two ends. The CDR3 loop is CASRKGQGNTGELFF. In nucleotides, the CDR3 is TGTGCCAGCAGAAAGGGGCAGGGGAACACCGGGGAGCTGTTTTTT.

V usage is TRBV2 and J usage is TRBJ2-3; D is perhaps TRBD2 (7 bases). From germline, CDR1 is SNHLY and CDR2 FYNNEI. This CDR3 region has 16 residues. Trimming shortened V by 6 bases and J by 4 bases, and 20 bases separated the two germline ends. In DNA form, the CDR3 reads TGTGCCAGCAGGGGGGTCGGGGGGCTTGTCGCAGATACGCAGTATTTT. This gives the protein CASRGVGGLVADTQYF.

The chain carries TRBV7-9 and TRBJ2-3; TRBD2 aligns across 7 bases. This CDR3 has 15 residues. The germline gives CDR1 SEHNR, CDR2 FQNEAQ (reference sequence). J gave up 2 bases and V 1 base, and 3 bases lay outside the gene matches. The CDR3 loop is CASSLVAGVTDTQYF. CDR3 coding DNA: TGTGCCAGCAGCTTAGTTGCGGGGGTCACAGATACGCAGTATTTT.

The J gene is TRBJ1-1, the V gene TRBV11-2; a weak D match, TRBD1 (5 bases). Trimming removed 5 bases from V and 5 bases from J, with 21 bases in between. This CDR3 spans 16 amino acids. CDR1 is SGHAT and CDR2 is FQNNGV in the germline V gene. In DNA, the CDR3 is TGTGCCAGCAGCCCCCCAGGGCTCATCTCAGCGACTGAAGCTTTCTTT. Its protein is CASSPPGLISATEAFF.

The V and J genes are TRBV19 and TRBJ1-2; TRBD1 matches at 9 bases. In germline, CDR1 is LNHDA, CDR2 SQIVND (reference sequence). Trimming at V came to 5 bases and at J to 5 bases, leaving 9 bases not matched to a gene. The CDR3 has 15 amino acids. CDR3 protein: CASSPSTGGMYGYTF. The CDR3 DNA reads as TGTGCCAGTAGTCCGTCGACAGGGGGGATGTATGGCTACACCTTC.

The chain uses TRBV4-1 and TRBJ1-5; a weak D match, TRBD1 (6 bases). The CDR3 has 16 amino acids. Trimming stripped 2 bases from V and 4 bases from J, with 15 bases between. The germline CDR1 and CDR2 sequences are MGHRA and YSYEKL. DNA for the CDR3: TGCGCCAGCAGCCAACTCTCAGGGACACTGAATCAGCCCCAGCATTTT. Protein product: CASSQLSGTLNQPQHF.

The chain joins TRBV15 to TRBJ1-4; D unresolved. The CDR3 extends over 18 amino acids. With 0 bases removed from V and 2 bases from J, the gap between germline ends came to 16 bases. From germline, CDR1 is LNHNV and CDR2 YYDKDF (reference sequence). CDR3 protein: CATSRDVLRPITNEKLFF. The DNA for the CDR3 is TGTGCCACCAGCAGAGATGTGTTGAGGCCTATTACTAATGAAAAACTGTTTTTT.

The chain joins TRBV7-9 to TRBJ1-1; TRBD1 matches 9 bases. Germline CDR1 and CDR2: SEHNR and FQNEAQ (reference sequence). With V trimmed by 4 bases and J by 4 bases, 4 bases remained unmatched. The CDR3 is made up of 14 amino acids. As DNA, the CDR3 is TGTGCCAGCAGCTACGACAGGGGGGGCACTGAAGCTTTCTTT. Amino acids: CASSYDRGGTEAFF. The variable domain in full, with the rest retrieved from reference TRBV7-9 and TRBJ1-1, is DTGVSQNPRHKITKRGQNVTFRCDPISEHNRLYWYRQTLGQGPEFLTYFQNEAQLEKSRLLSDRFSAERPKGSFSTLEIQRTEQGDSAMYLCASSYDRGGTEAFFGQGTRLTVV.

The chain couples TRBV27 to TRBJ2-7; D possibly corresponds to TRBD2 (5 bases). Trimming removed 7 bases from V and 7 bases from J, with 17 bases in between. Germline assignment: CDR1 MNHEY and CDR2 SMNVEV (reference sequence). There are 13 residues in the CDR3. The CDR3 DNA follows: TGTGCCAGCACCTTAAGTTTGGGGAGAGAGCAGTACTTC. This codes for CASTLSLGREQYF.

The chain joins TRBV5-5 to TRBJ2-5; 7 nucleotides match TRBD1. The end of the DNA is better explained by TRBJ2-7, so the J call may be wrong. The CDR3 is made up of 13 amino acids. The germline V gene encodes CDR1 SGHKS and CDR2 YYEKEE (reference sequence). The CDR3 sequence is CASSRDRVYEQYF. The CDR3 DNA is TGTGCCAGCAGCCGAGACAGGGTCTACGAGCAGTACTTC.

In its sample, this clone was seen once. This chain links TRBV5-5 with TRBJ1-2; 9 bases are a match to TRBD1. Germline V gene sequence: CDR1 SGHKS, CDR2 YYEKEE (reference sequence). V lost 4 bases to trimming and J lost 6 bases; unmatched junction nucleotides: 7. CDR3 length equals 14 residues. CDR3 in DNA: TGTGCCAGCAGCAGCGGACAGGGGCTTAATGGCTACACCTTC. As protein: CASSSGQGLNGYTF.

This clone has only a few counts. Compared with germline, one end of the junction differs, possibly owing to a read error. The chain employs TRBV4-1 and TRBJ2-6; D perhaps matches TRBD1 (5 bases). CDR3 size: 17 residues. Germline loops: CDR1 MGHRA, CDR2 YSYEKL. CDR3 sequence (DNA): TGCGCCAGCAGCCCCCCGGGCCTACTGTCTGGGGCCAACGGCCTGACTTTC. This codes for CASSPPGLLSGANGLTF.

The CDR3 here is CASSEVTSGLAKNIQYF. The CDR3, as DNA: TGTGCCAGCAGTGAAGTGACTAGCGGCCTAGCCAAAAACATTCAGTACTTC. This chain links TRBV2 with TRBJ2-4, with 9 bases aligning to TRBD2. From germline, CDR1 is SNHLY and CDR2 FYNNEI. The CDR3 is 17 amino acids. With 1 base clipped from V and 0 bases from J, the junction kept 4 bases outside the gene matches.